The 28 T cell receptor beta chains in this list originate from one sample, sequenced in a study of control samples from healthy donors and cancer patients. Sequencing was performed with immunoSEQ multiplex PCR; in TCRdb, only in-frame clones are kept and a portion is missing. Here the sample spans more than 150,000 clones, about 94% being singletons. Sequencing was performed on blood. The receptor set was obtained from a man aged 50-59 years in good health.

A single count supports this clone. The chain is built from TRBV4-2 and TRBJ1-4, with 7 bases fitting TRBD1. The germline gives CDR1 LGHNA, CDR2 YNFKEQ. There are 16 residues in the CDR3. The V segment lost 1 base and the J segment 3 bases; nucleotides outside the gene matches: 5. CDR3 nucleotide sequence: TGTGCCAGCAGCCAAGGAGAGGGGGCGGCTAATGAAAAACTGTTTTTT. Protein product: CASSQGEGAANEKLFF.

This chain links TRBV3-1 (or the pseudogene TRBV3-2) with TRBJ2-2, with no clear D. The CDR3 has 13 residues. CDR1 and CDR2 (germline): LGHDT, YNNKEL (reference sequence). V lost 6 bases and J lost 2, with 7 bases in between. CDR3 region: CASRNRNTGELFF. CDR3 in DNA: TGTGCCAGCAGGAACAGAAACACCGGGGAGCTGTTTTTT.

The chain couples TRBV3-1 (or the pseudogene TRBV3-2) to TRBJ2-5, with TRBD1 matching 10 bases. The junction had 3 bases not matched to a gene; V was cut back by 3 bases and J by 2 bases. Germline-derived CDR1 and CDR2 are LGHDT and YNNKEL (reference sequence). The CDR3 is 15 residues long. The CDR3 reads CASSQEGQGQETQYF. The CDR3 DNA reads as TGTGCCAGCAGCCAGGAGGGACAGGGGCAAGAGACCCAGTACTTC.

The gene calls are TRBV10-3 and TRBJ1-3; D is possibly TRBD1 (5 bases). Trimming cost V 5 bases and J 4 bases, with 15 bases left between them. The CDR3 spans 15 residues. Germline CDR1 reads ENHRY; CDR2 reads SYGVKD. This CDR3 is CAISSDGGRGNTIYF. The CDR3 region has the DNA TGTGCCATCAGTTCGGACGGGGGACGGGGAAACACCATATATTTT.

The rearrangement uses TRBV9 and TRBJ1-3; D is unresolved. This CDR3 is built from 14 residues. Germline V CDR1 and CDR2: SGDLS, YYNGEE. The V end was cut by 0 bases, the J end by 0 bases, with 4 bases between. CDR3 nucleotides: TGTGCCAGCAGCGTAGCGGGCTCTGGAAACACCATATATTTT. It codes for CASSVAGSGNTIYF.

This clone was recorded a few times. The rearrangement links TRBV14 to TRBJ1-2; TRBD1 is a possible D gene (5 bases). Germline V lookup: CDR1 SGHDN, CDR2 FVKESK. Deletions cut 3 bases from V and 2 bases from J, with 7 bases between. The CDR3 sequence is 13 residues long. Written as DNA, the CDR3 is TGTGCCAGCAGCCACGACAGAAACTATGGCTACACCTTC. Its translation is CASSHDRNYGYTF.

The gene calls are TRBV18 and TRBJ2-1; D unclear. CDR1 KGHSH and CDR2 LQKENI come from the germline V gene. V lost 3 bases and J lost 6, with 15 bases in between. CDR3 size: 15 residues. CDR3 DNA: TGTGCCAGCTCACCGAAGAATGGAATAATCAATGAGCAGTTCTTC. Protein: CASSPKNGIINEQFF.

This rearrangement joins TRBV27 to TRBJ2-1; D gene uncertain. Germline V lookup: CDR1 MNHEY, CDR2 SMNVEV (reference sequence). This CDR3 has 14 residues. V lost 6 bases and J lost 0, with 9 bases in between. CDR3 DNA sequence: TGTGCCAGCAGCCAACTTAGCTCCTACAATGAGCAGTTCTTC. This gives the protein CASSQLSSYNEQFF.

V gene TRBV19 combines with J gene TRBJ1-5; tentatively, D is TRBD1 (5 bases). Germline CDR1 and CDR2: LNHDA and SQIVND (reference sequence). Trimming stripped 2 bases from V and 4 bases from J, with 9 bases between. The CDR3 sequence is 14 residues long. CDR3 nucleotides: TGTGCCAGTAGTATAAGGGAGGGGAATCAGCCCCAGCATTTT. This encodes CASSIREGNQPQHF.

This clone was observed once. J is TRBJ2-3 and V is TRBV10-2; TRBD1 might be the D (5 bases). Trimming left V 2 bases short and J 0 bases short, with 9 bases between. CDR1 and CDR2 from the germline V gene are WSHSY and SAAADI. CDR3 length: 15 residues. CDR3: CASSEGHLSTDTQYF. As DNA, the CDR3 is TGCGCCAGCAGTGAGGGACATCTTAGCACAGATACGCAGTATTTT.

The J gene is TRBJ1-1, the V gene TRBV19; tentatively, D is TRBD1 (5 bases). V lost 4 bases and J lost 2, with 11 bases in between. CDR3 length: 14 amino acids. Germline V gene data show CDR1 as LNHDA and CDR2 as SQIVND (reference sequence). The CDR3 DNA is TGTGCCAGTAGTACTCTGACAGACAACACTGAAGCTTTCTTT. Protein: CASSTLTDNTEAFF.

J is TRBJ1-6 and V is TRBV7-9, with a weak D call TRBD1 (6 bases). Trimming took off 3 bases at V and 7 bases at J, with 7 bases between the two ends. This CDR3 has 13 residues. The V gene's germline CDR1 is SEHNR and CDR2 FQNEAQ (reference sequence). CDR3 sequence: CASSFDRNSPLHF. CDR3 nucleotide sequence: TGTGCCAGCAGCTTCGACAGGAATTCACCCCTCCACTTT.

Concerning this clone itself: This specimen includes other DNA sequences encoding the same CDR3. The gene calls are TRBV18 and TRBJ1-5, with 7 bases identical to TRBD1. Germline CDR1 reads KGHSH; CDR2 reads LQKENI. Losses at the gene ends were 1 base for V and 1 base for J; bases not matched to a gene: 1. The CDR3 spans 15 residues. Here the CDR3 reads CASSPQGASNQPQHF. CDR3 DNA: TGTGCCAGCTCACCACAGGGGGCCAGCAATCAGCCCCAGCATTTT. Filled out from reference TRBV18 and TRBJ1-5, the complete variable domain reads NAGVMQNPRHLVRRRGQEARLRCSPMKGHSHVYWYRQLPEEGLKFMVYLQKENIIDESGMPKERFSAEFPKEGPSILRIQQVVRGDSAAYFCASSPQGASNQPQHFGDGTRLSIL.

This clone appeared once. The chain is built from TRBV5-4 and TRBJ2-5; 7 bases are a match to TRBD1. V shed 4 bases and J 2 bases; nucleotides not matched to a gene: 2. The CDR3 runs to 13 residues. Germline V gene lookup returns CDR1 SGHNT and CDR2 YYREEE (reference sequence). The CDR3 coding sequence is TGTGCCAGCAGCCGGGGACAGCAAGAGACCCAGTACTTC. This encodes CASSRGQQETQYF.

The V call is TRBV5-1, the J call TRBJ2-3, with D perhaps given as TRBD1 or TRBD2 (5 bases each). Trimming took 0 bases from V and 2 from J, leaving 13 bases between them. The CDR3 consists of 16 residues. Germline V gene lookup returns CDR1 SGHRS and CDR2 YFSETQ. DNA of the CDR3: TGCGCCAGCAGCTTGGGGGCCGGGACCCTCACAGATACGCAGTATTTT. Translating gives CASSLGAGTLTDTQYF.

This clone showed up just a few times. Germline is not matched at one junction end, which may reflect a read error. The chain is built from TRBV14 and TRBJ2-1; 8 bases map to TRBD1. This CDR3 has 13 amino acids. CDR1 and CDR2 from the germline V gene are SGHDN and FVKESK. The CDR3 is CASSTGGRNEQIF. CDR3 nucleotide sequence: TGTGCCAGCAGTACAGGGGGGAGGAATGAGCAGATCTTC.

This rearrangement joins TRBV18 to TRBJ1-2; the D is unclear. Germline V gives CDR1 KGHSH, CDR2 LQKENI. V was clipped by 0 bases and J by 0 bases, with 5 bases between them. The length of the CDR3 is 14 residues. The CDR3 spells CASSPPETNYGYTF. The CDR3, as DNA: TGTGCCAGCTCACCACCAGAGACTAACTATGGCTACACCTTC. The full variable domain, in which reference TRBV18 and TRBJ1-2 provide the parts outside the CDR3, is NAGVMQNPRHLVRRRGQEARLRCSPMKGHSHVYWYRQLPEEGLKFMVYLQKENIIDESGMPKERFSAEFPKEGPSILRIQQVVRGDSAAYFCASSPPETNYGYTFGSGTRLTVV.

The CDR3 coding sequence is TGTGCTAGTGGTTTGGCGCCGGGACTGGATGTCTACAATGAGCAGTTCTTC. Translating it yields CASGLAPGLDVYNEQFF. V gene TRBV12-5 combines with J gene TRBJ2-1; the D gene is possibly TRBD2 (6 bases). The V gene lost 1 base and the J gene lost 3 bases, with 16 bases spanning the gap. This CDR3 has 17 amino acids. Germline V gives CDR1 LGHNT, CDR2 FRNRAP.

This chain uses TRBV3-1 (or the pseudogene TRBV3-2) with TRBJ2-5, with 9 bases lining up with TRBD2. CDR1 is LGHDT and CDR2 is YNNKEL in the germline V gene (reference sequence). V dropped 0 bases and J dropped 4; count of bases not matched to a gene: 9. The length of the CDR3 is 17 residues. The CDR3 region is CASSQDPFVLAGETQYF. The CDR3 nucleotides are TGTGCCAGCAGCCAAGACCCATTTGTACTAGCGGGAGAGACCCAGTACTTC.

The CDR3 is CASSDYDTDTQYF. The CDR3 DNA is TGCGCCAGCAGTGATTACGACACAGATACGCAGTATTTT. The chain carries TRBV10-1 and TRBJ2-3; D not resolved. From germline, CDR1 is WNHNN and CDR2 SYGVQD (reference sequence). The CDR3 consists of 13 residues. With 3 bases removed from V and 2 bases from J, the gap between germline ends came to 6 bases.

The rearrangement joins TRBV2 to TRBJ2-7; tentative D call: TRBD2 (6 bases). There are 12 residues in the CDR3. The V gene lost 10 bases and the J gene lost 4 bases, with 14 bases spanning the gap. Germline V gene lookup returns CDR1 SNHLY and CDR2 FYNNEI. This chain's CDR3 is CATRGPPYEQYF. DNA of the CDR3: TGTGCCACGCGGGGTCCCCCGTACGAGCAGTACTTC. Filled out from reference TRBV2 and TRBJ2-7, the complete variable domain reads EPEVTQTPSHQVTQMGQEVILRCVPISNHLYFYWYRQILGQKVEFLVSFYNNEISEKSEIFDDQFSVERPDGSNFTLKIRSTKLEDSAMYFCATRGPPYEQYFGPGTRLTVT.

The chain is built from TRBV19 and TRBJ2-2, with 8 bases that match TRBD2. V trimming: 7 bases; J trimming: 7 bases; junction bases outside the gene matches: 8. Germline CDR1 and CDR2: LNHDA and SQIVND (reference sequence). This CDR3 contains 14 residues. The CDR3: CASNTAGDVGELFF. The CDR3, as DNA: TGTGCCAGTAACACAGCGGGGGACGTCGGGGAGCTGTTTTTT.

V and J are TRBV5-4 and TRBJ2-3; either TRBD1 or TRBD2 may fit D (5 bases each). Germline lookup yields CDR1 SGHNT and CDR2 YYREEE (reference sequence). This CDR3 region has 14 residues. The V end was cut by 7 bases, the J end by 2 bases, with 14 bases between. In DNA form, the CDR3 reads TGTGCCAGCTTAGACAGCGGAAACACAGATACGCAGTATTTT. Its protein is CASLDSGNTDTQYF.

This clone was counted only a few times. The rearrangement joins TRBV7-2 to TRBJ1-2, with D possibly matching TRBD1 (5 bases). CDR1 and CDR2 (germline): SGHTA, FQGNSA. This CDR3 has 13 amino acids. The V end was cut by 1 base, the J end by 7 bases, with 10 bases between. CDR3 nucleotides: TGTGCCAGCAGCTTAGGGGACTCGATTGGCTACACCTTC. Translated: CASSLGDSIGYTF.

The gene calls are TRBV27 and TRBJ1-4; D may be TRBD1 (5 bases). CDR3 length equals 14 residues. Germline loops: CDR1 MNHEY, CDR2 SMNVEV (reference sequence). V was trimmed by 6 bases and J by 0 bases, leaving 8 bases between them. The CDR3 protein is CASRTTATNEKLFF. For the CDR3, the DNA is TGTGCCAGCAGGACGACAGCAACTAATGAAAAACTGTTTTTT.

This chain links TRBV11-2 with TRBJ1-2, with 12 bases aligning to TRBD1. J gave up 2 bases and V 5 bases, and 6 bases lay outside the gene matches. CDR3 length: 16 amino acids. Germline V CDR1 and CDR2: SGHAT, FQNNGV. The CDR3 region has the DNA TGTGCCAGCAGCCCTCGGGGGACAGGGGGCAACTATGGCTACACCTTC. This sequence encodes CASSPRGTGGNYGYTF. Using reference TRBV11-2 and TRBJ1-2 for the parts outside the CDR3, the full variable domain is EAGVAQSPRYKIIEKRQSVAFWCNPISGHATLYWYQQILGQGPKLLIQFQNNGVVDDSQLPKDRFSAERLKGVDSTLKIQPAKLEDSAVYLCASSPRGTGGNYGYTFGSGTRLTVV.

The chain links TRBV4-1 to TRBJ2-5; TRBD1 aligns across 7 bases. The CDR3 runs 14 residues. Germline trimming cut 3 bases from V and 3 bases from J; bases unmatched to any gene: 4. Germline V gene data show CDR1 as MGHRA and CDR2 as YSYEKL. The CDR3 loop reads CASSQGDREETQYF. The CDR3 nucleotides read TGCGCCAGCAGCCAGGGAGACAGGGAAGAGACCCAGTACTTC.

V usage is TRBV5-1 and J usage is TRBJ2-7, with D unclear. Germline V gene sequence: CDR1 SGHRS, CDR2 YFSETQ. CDR3 length equals 11 residues. V dropped 4 bases and J dropped 0 bases, with 2 bases sitting between them. The CDR3, as DNA: TGCGCCAGCAGCAACTCCTACGAGCAGTACTTC. Amino acid sequence: CASSNSYEQYF.